This T cell receptor (beta chain) is from a study of early T cells in non-severe SARS-CoV-2 infection. This clonotype came up many times. As yet, its antigen is unknown. Germline CDR1 is DFQATT and CDR2 is SNEGSKA (reference sequence). CDR3 length: 12 residues. Trimming took off 5 bases at V and 0 bases at J, with 7 bases between the two ends. Regarding the study as a whole: Private and CD4 specificities were missed by VDJdb matching, skewed to anti-spike CD8.

MiXCR, run by TCRdb on the 5' RACE reads, gives a single entry per CDR3 protein. Found here are roughly 50,000 distinct CDR3 sequences, roughly 8% of them singletons; the top ten hold roughly 4.2%. The receptor comes from an adult who was a healthcare worker with PCR-confirmed SARS-CoV-2 infection or an uninfected control (not recorded which). Sequencing used whole blood. The chain recombines TRBV20-1 with TRBJ1-2; D ambiguous. CDR3 nucleotides: TGCAGTGCTTCTCGCACTAACTATGGCTACACCTTC. Protein: CSASRTNYGYTF.